A single T cell receptor beta chain is shown here with its context. Its antigen remains unidentified. It was negative isolation that provided the CD8+ and CD4+ T cells, whereas TEMRA cells were enriched by FACS. This record belongs to a study of CD8 T cells in Susac syndrome. This CDR3 comprises 15 residues. The J segment lost 0 bases and the V segment lost 5 bases, leaving 3 bases of the junction unmatched. General study points: A relatively small number of individuals underwent TCR sequencing and HLA analysis.

With random hexamers, reverse transcription was performed on roughly 0.45 to 1 ug of RNA. Multiplex immunoSEQ PCR targeted 54 Vbeta and 13 Jbeta TCR beta segments. TCRdb re-called the immunoSEQ multiplex PCR reads through MiXCR, storing one row per CDR3 protein. The sample gives some 100,000 distinct CDR3 sequences, around 90% of which show up once; 0.14% is in the top ten. Sequenced sample: CD4+ T cells from PBMCs. The sequence came from a human donor in good health. V gene TRBV12-3 or TRBV12-4 combines with J gene TRBJ2-2; 7 bases are shared with TRBD1. CDR3 loop: CASSGQAPNTGELFF. The CDR3 nucleotides read TGTGCCAGCAGTGGACAGGCTCCGAACACCGGGGAGCTGTTTTTT.